A selection of T cell receptor beta chains follows, all from one sample in a study of T cell responses to AZD1222 COVID-19 vaccine. TCRdb's copy holds only in-frame clones and misses some; the assay was immunoSEQ multiplex PCR. The data hold 100,000 or so clones, with around 96% observed a single time. The specimen comprised peripheral blood, sampled on day 0 of AZD1222 vaccination. These TCRs come from an adult in good health. CDR3s include the opening cysteine and the closing phenylalanine or tryptophan. Fields, in order: clone size, D gene, V gene, J gene, CDR3 protein, CDR3 DNA. A D gene is named only where the DNA matches it firmly. Only some rows state a clone size, as once, few, many or a class for expanded clones.

clone size: NA; D gene: NA; V gene: TRBV27; J gene: TRBJ2-1; CDR3 protein: CASSFRGANWGEQFF; CDR3 DNA: TGTGCCAGCAGTTTCAGGGGGGCGAATTGGGGTGAGCAGTTCTTC
clone size: NA; D gene: NA; V gene: TRBV3-1/TRBV3-2; J gene: TRBJ2-1; CDR3 protein: CASSQEWAANNEQFF; CDR3 DNA: TGTGCCAGCAGCCAAGAATGGGCCGCCAACAATGAGCAGTTCTTC
clone size: NA; D gene: NA; V gene: TRBV18; J gene: TRBJ1-5; CDR3 protein: CASSLGGTGQPQHF; CDR3 DNA: TGTGCCAGCTCGTTGGGGGGTACTGGTCAGCCCCAGCATTTT
clone size: NA; D gene: TRBD1; V gene: TRBV14; J gene: TRBJ1-2; CDR3 protein: CASSQGGRGYGYTF; CDR3 DNA: TGTGCCAGCAGCCAAGGCGGCAGGGGGTATGGCTACACCTTC
clone size: NA; D gene: NA; V gene: TRBV7-8; J gene: TRBJ1-4; CDR3 protein: CASAQEPGGEKLFF; CDR3 DNA: TGTGCCAGCGCCCAAGAACCCGGGGGAGAAAAACTGTTTTTT
clone size: NA; D gene: NA; V gene: TRBV29-1; J gene: TRBJ2-7; CDR3 protein: CSVTIIFLLYEQYF; CDR3 DNA: TGCAGCGTGACCATTATATTTCTCCTCTACGAGCAGTACTTC
clone size: once; D gene: TRBD2; V gene: TRBV7-9; J gene: TRBJ2-5; CDR3 protein: CASTSRGTSGQETQYF; CDR3 DNA: TGTGCCAGCACCTCTAGGGGGACTAGCGGCCAAGAGACCCAGTACTTC
clone size: NA; D gene: NA; V gene: TRBV7-8; J gene: TRBJ1-6; CDR3 protein: CASSSRAQGLNSPLHF; CDR3 DNA: TGTGCCAGCAGCTCACGAGCACAGGGATTAAATTCACCCCTCCACTTT
clone size: NA; D gene: NA; V gene: TRBV27; J gene: TRBJ1-6; CDR3 protein: CASRRGGKRNNSPLHF; CDR3 DNA: TGTGCCAGCAGGCGAGGGGGGAAACGGAATAATTCACCCCTCCACTTT
clone size: NA; D gene: TRBD2; V gene: TRBV6-2/TRBV6-3; J gene: TRBJ2-1; CDR3 protein: CASSYLLAGSYNEQFF; CDR3 DNA: TGTGCCAGCAGTTACCTTTTAGCGGGCTCCTACAATGAGCAGTTCTTC
clone size: NA; D gene: NA; V gene: TRBV18; J gene: TRBJ1-4; CDR3 protein: CASSPERVEQKLFF; CDR3 DNA: TGTGCCAGCTCACCAGAAAGGGTTGAGCAAAAACTGTTTTTT
clone size: NA; D gene: NA; V gene: TRBV5-5; J gene: TRBJ1-1; CDR3 protein: CASSLAGRMNTEAFF; CDR3 DNA: TGTGCCAGCAGCTTGGCAGGACGGATGAACACTGAAGCTTTCTTT
clone size: NA; D gene: NA; V gene: TRBV6-2/TRBV6-3; J gene: TRBJ1-2; CDR3 protein: CASSWGGPYTF; CDR3 DNA: TGTGCCAGCAGTTGGGGGGGACCCTACACCTTC
clone size: NA; D gene: NA; V gene: TRBV11-3; J gene: TRBJ1-6; CDR3 protein: CASSLDPSSNNSPLHF; CDR3 DNA: TGTGCCAGCAGCTTAGATCCAAGCTCGAACAATTCACCCCTCCACTTT
clone size: once; D gene: NA; V gene: TRBV13; J gene: TRBJ2-2; CDR3 protein: CASSPRGTGLNTGELFF; CDR3 DNA: TGTGCCAGCAGCCCCCGGGGGACGGGGTTGAACACCGGGGAGCTGTTTTTT
clone size: NA; D gene: NA; V gene: TRBV7-9; J gene: TRBJ1-1; CDR3 protein: CASSLSSGTEAFF; CDR3 DNA: TGTGCCAGCAGTCTCTCGAGCGGCACTGAAGCTTTCTTT
clone size: NA; D gene: NA; V gene: TRBV5-1; J gene: TRBJ2-7; CDR3 protein: CASSLFGSYEQYF; CDR3 DNA: TGCGCCAGCAGCTTGTTCGGTTCCTACGAGCAGTACTTC
clone size: NA; D gene: NA; V gene: TRBV6-5; J gene: TRBJ1-5; CDR3 protein: CASSYSWGVGQPQHF; CDR3 DNA: TGTGCCAGCAGTTACTCGTGGGGGGTTGGCCAGCCCCAGCATTTT
clone size: NA; D gene: NA; V gene: TRBV4-1; J gene: TRBJ2-2; CDR3 protein: CASSLGTLISNTGELFF; CDR3 DNA: TGCGCCAGCAGCCTTGGGACGTTAATAAGCAACACCGGGGAGCTGTTTTTT
clone size: NA; D gene: NA; V gene: TRBV7-9; J gene: TRBJ1-5; CDR3 protein: CASSFDGGQNQPQHF; CDR3 DNA: TGTGCCAGCAGCTTCGACGGGGGGCAAAATCAGCCCCAGCATTTT
clone size: once; D gene: NA; V gene: TRBV2; J gene: TRBJ2-2; CDR3 protein: CASSGFRELFF; CDR3 DNA: TGTGCCAGCAGTGGTTTTAGGGAGCTGTTTTTT
clone size: NA; D gene: NA; V gene: TRBV29-1; J gene: TRBJ2-1; CDR3 protein: CSVDTWGGASEQFF; CDR3 DNA: TGCAGCGTTGATACGTGGGGGGGGGCCTCTGAGCAGTTCTTC
clone size: NA; D gene: NA; V gene: TRBV11-3; J gene: TRBJ2-5; CDR3 protein: CASSLMGGDMETQYF; CDR3 DNA: TGTGCCAGCAGCTTAATGGGGGGTGATATGGAGACCCAGTACTTC
clone size: NA; D gene: NA; V gene: TRBV5-6; J gene: TRBJ2-6; CDR3 protein: CASSLPPPGANVLTF; CDR3 DNA: TGTGCCAGCAGCCTCCCTCCGCCTGGGGCCAACGTCCTGACTTTC
clone size: NA; D gene: NA; V gene: TRBV20-1; J gene: TRBJ1-2; CDR3 protein: CSATTFYGYTF; CDR3 DNA: TGCAGTGCTACCACATTTTATGGCTACACCTTC
clone size: NA; D gene: NA; V gene: TRBV29-1; J gene: TRBJ1-1; CDR3 protein: CSVDIVGKRAFF; CDR3 DNA: TGCAGCGTTGACATCGTAGGGAAGAGGGCTTTCTTT
clone size: NA; D gene: NA; V gene: TRBV12-3/TRBV12-4; J gene: TRBJ1-2; CDR3 protein: CATVGALSYGYTF; CDR3 DNA: TGTGCGACCGTGGGGGCCCTTTCCTATGGCTACACCTTC
clone size: NA; D gene: NA; V gene: TRBV2; J gene: TRBJ1-1; CDR3 protein: CASSERETIGRAFF; CDR3 DNA: TGTGCCAGCAGTGAACGAGAAACTATAGGCAGAGCTTTCTTT
clone size: NA; D gene: NA; V gene: TRBV19; J gene: TRBJ2-1; CDR3 protein: CASSIVGERAYNEQFF; CDR3 DNA: TGTGCCAGTAGTATAGTGGGAGAGCGCGCCTACAATGAGCAGTTCTTC
clone size: NA; D gene: NA; V gene: TRBV30; J gene: TRBJ1-5; CDR3 protein: CAWMFNQPQHF; CDR3 DNA: TGTGCCTGGATGTTCAATCAGCCCCAGCATTTT
clone size: few; D gene: NA; V gene: TRBV14; J gene: TRBJ2-7; CDR3 protein: CASSQDQRAGESYEQYF; CDR3 DNA: TGTGCCAGCAGCCAAGATCAGAGAGCAGGGGAGTCCTACGAGCAGTACTTC
clone size: NA; D gene: NA; V gene: TRBV2; J gene: TRBJ1-1; CDR3 protein: CASRFGGRRGDTEAFF; CDR3 DNA: TGTGCCAGCAGGTTCGGGGGGCGCAGGGGTGACACTGAAGCTTTCTTT
clone size: NA; D gene: NA; V gene: TRBV4-1; J gene: TRBJ2-7; CDR3 protein: CASSQDVAGAYEQYF; CDR3 DNA: TGCGCCAGCAGCCAAGACGTGGCAGGGGCCTACGAGCAGTACTTC
clone size: NA; D gene: NA; V gene: TRBV6-5; J gene: TRBJ1-1; CDR3 protein: CAVPSPLENTEAFF; CDR3 DNA: TGTGCCGTCCCCTCCCCCTTAGAGAACACTGAAGCTTTCTTT
clone size: NA; D gene: TRBD1; V gene: TRBV19; J gene: TRBJ1-5; CDR3 protein: CASSLSTGGEQPQHF; CDR3 DNA: TGTGCCAGTAGTCTCTCTACAGGGGGTGAACAGCCCCAGCATTTT
clone size: NA; D gene: NA; V gene: TRBV25-1; J gene: TRBJ1-4; CDR3 protein: CASSDYEKLFF; CDR3 DNA: TGTGCCAGCAGTGATTATGAAAAACTGTTTTTT
clone size: NA; D gene: NA; V gene: TRBV5-6; J gene: TRBJ1-1; CDR3 protein: CASSLARVWSTEAFF; CDR3 DNA: TGTGCCAGCAGCTTGGCCCGGGTTTGGAGCACTGAAGCTTTCTTT
clone size: NA; D gene: TRBD1; V gene: TRBV6-2/TRBV6-3; J gene: TRBJ1-1; CDR3 protein: CASSPRTTGDTEAFF; CDR3 DNA: TGTGCCAGCAGTCCGCGGACCACAGGGGATACTGAAGCTTTCTTT
clone size: NA; D gene: NA; V gene: TRBV19; J gene: TRBJ1-1; CDR3 protein: CASSMLGLTEAFF; CDR3 DNA: TGTGCCAGTAGTATGCTGGGACTCACTGAAGCTTTCTTT
clone size: NA; D gene: NA; V gene: TRBV30; J gene: TRBJ1-6; CDR3 protein: CAWGRGDSPLHF; CDR3 DNA: TGTGCCTGGGGGAGAGGCGATTCACCCCTCCACTTT
clone size: NA; D gene: TRBD2; V gene: TRBV13; J gene: TRBJ2-5; CDR3 protein: CASSSTHHTSGGAGETQYF; CDR3 DNA: TGTGCCAGCAGCTCCACACACCATACTAGCGGGGGGGCCGGAGAGACCCAGTACTTC
clone size: NA; D gene: TRBD1; V gene: TRBV27; J gene: TRBJ1-2; CDR3 protein: CASSLNRGYGYTF; CDR3 DNA: TGTGCCAGCAGTTTAAACAGGGGCTATGGCTACACCTTC
clone size: NA; D gene: NA; V gene: TRBV12-3/TRBV12-4; J gene: TRBJ2-7; CDR3 protein: CASSLGPDYEQYF; CDR3 DNA: TGTGCCAGCAGTTTGGGGCCAGACTACGAGCAGTACTTC
clone size: NA; D gene: TRBD1; V gene: TRBV4-3; J gene: TRBJ1-4; CDR3 protein: CASSQGRGLDNEKLFF; CDR3 DNA: TGCGCCAGCAGCCAAGGAAGGGGGCTAGATAATGAAAAACTGTTTTTT
clone size: NA; D gene: TRBD1; V gene: TRBV2; J gene: TRBJ1-5; CDR3 protein: CASNAGGLSNQPQHF; CDR3 DNA: TGTGCCAGTAATGCAGGGGGCCTTAGCAATCAGCCCCAGCATTTT
clone size: NA; D gene: TRBD1; V gene: TRBV5-1; J gene: TRBJ2-1; CDR3 protein: CASRHTGTGNYNEQFF; CDR3 DNA: TGCGCCAGCAGACACACCGGGACAGGGAACTACAATGAGCAGTTCTTC
clone size: NA; D gene: NA; V gene: TRBV7-3; J gene: TRBJ2-1; CDR3 protein: CASSSSPLGKEQFF; CDR3 DNA: TGTGCCAGCAGCTCGTCGCCGCTTGGGAAGGAGCAGTTCTTC
clone size: NA; D gene: NA; V gene: TRBV29-1; J gene: TRBJ2-1; CDR3 protein: CSVDLFGSSYNEQFF; CDR3 DNA: TGCAGCGTTGATCTGTTCGGGAGCTCCTACAATGAGCAGTTCTTC
clone size: once; D gene: TRBD2; V gene: TRBV11-2; J gene: TRBJ2-1; CDR3 protein: CASSLIAGGPRNEQFF; CDR3 DNA: TGTGCCAGCAGTTTAATAGCGGGAGGGCCGCGGAATGAGCAGTTCTTC